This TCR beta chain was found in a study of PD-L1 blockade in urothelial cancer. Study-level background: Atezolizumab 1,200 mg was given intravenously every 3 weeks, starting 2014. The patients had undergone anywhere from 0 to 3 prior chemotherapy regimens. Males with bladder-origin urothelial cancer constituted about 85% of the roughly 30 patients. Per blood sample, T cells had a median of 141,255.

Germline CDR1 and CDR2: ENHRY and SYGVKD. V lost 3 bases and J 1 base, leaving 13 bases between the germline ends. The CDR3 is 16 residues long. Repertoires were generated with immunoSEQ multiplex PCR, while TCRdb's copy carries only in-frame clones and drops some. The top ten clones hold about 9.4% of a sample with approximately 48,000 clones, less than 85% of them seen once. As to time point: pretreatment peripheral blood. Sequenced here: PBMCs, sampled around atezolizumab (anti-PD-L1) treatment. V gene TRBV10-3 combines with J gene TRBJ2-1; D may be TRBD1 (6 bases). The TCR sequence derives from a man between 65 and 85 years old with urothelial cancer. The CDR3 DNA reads TGTGCCATCAGTGAAGGGGCCAGGGGTTCCTACAATGAGCAGTTCTTC. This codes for CAISEGARGSYNEQFF.